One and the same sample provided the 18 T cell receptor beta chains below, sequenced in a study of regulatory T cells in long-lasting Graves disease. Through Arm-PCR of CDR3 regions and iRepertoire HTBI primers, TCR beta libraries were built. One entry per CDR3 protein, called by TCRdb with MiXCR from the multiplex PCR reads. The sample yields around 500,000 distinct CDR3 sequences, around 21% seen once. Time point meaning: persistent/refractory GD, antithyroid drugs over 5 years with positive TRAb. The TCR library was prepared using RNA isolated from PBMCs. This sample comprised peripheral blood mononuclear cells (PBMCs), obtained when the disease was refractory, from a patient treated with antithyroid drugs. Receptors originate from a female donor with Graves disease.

The CDR3: CASSPSWGQGYNEQFF. CDR3 coding DNA: TGTGCCAGCAGCCCGTCCTGGGGACAGGGCTACAATGAGCAGTTCTTC. The chain links TRBV6-2 or TRBV6-3 to TRBJ2-1; 9 nucleotides align to TRBD1. V was clipped by 6 bases and J by 3 bases; unmatched bases: 9. Germline assignment: CDR1 MNHEY and CDR2 SVGEGT. The CDR3 is made up of 16 amino acids.

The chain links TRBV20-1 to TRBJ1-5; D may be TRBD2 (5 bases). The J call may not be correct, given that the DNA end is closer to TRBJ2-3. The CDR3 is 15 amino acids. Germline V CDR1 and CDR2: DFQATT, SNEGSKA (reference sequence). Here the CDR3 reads CSARFPGPSNQPQYF. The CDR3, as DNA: TGCAGTGCTAGATTTCCGGGCCCTAGCAATCAGCCCCAGTATTTT.

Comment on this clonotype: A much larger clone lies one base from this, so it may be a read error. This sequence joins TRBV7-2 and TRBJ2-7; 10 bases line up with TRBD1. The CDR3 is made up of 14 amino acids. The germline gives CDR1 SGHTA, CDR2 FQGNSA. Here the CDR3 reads CVSSFSGQGTEQYF. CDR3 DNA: TGTGTCAGCAGCTTCTCGGGACAGGGGACCGAGCAGTACTTC. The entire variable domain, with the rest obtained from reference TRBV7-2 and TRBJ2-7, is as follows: GAGVSQSPSNKVTEKGKDVELRCDPISGHTALYWYRQSLGQGLEFLIYFQGNSAPDKSGLPSDRFSAERTGGSVSTLTIQRTQQEDSAVYLCVSSFSGQGTEQYFGPGTRLTVT.

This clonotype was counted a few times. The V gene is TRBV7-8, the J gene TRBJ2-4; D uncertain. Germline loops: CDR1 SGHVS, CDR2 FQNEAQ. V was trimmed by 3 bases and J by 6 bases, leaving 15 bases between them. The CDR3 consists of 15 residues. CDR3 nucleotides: TGTGCCAGCAGCTTCACGGAGAGACCCGGAAACATTCAGTACTTC. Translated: CASSFTERPGNIQYF.

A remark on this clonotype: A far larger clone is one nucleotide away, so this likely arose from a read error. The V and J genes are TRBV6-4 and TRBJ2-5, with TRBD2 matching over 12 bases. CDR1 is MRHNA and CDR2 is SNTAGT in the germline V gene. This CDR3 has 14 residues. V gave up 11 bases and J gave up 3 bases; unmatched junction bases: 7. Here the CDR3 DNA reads TGTGCCGTCTCGGCTAGCGGGAGGGAAGAGACCCAGTACTTC. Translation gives CAVSASGREETQYF.

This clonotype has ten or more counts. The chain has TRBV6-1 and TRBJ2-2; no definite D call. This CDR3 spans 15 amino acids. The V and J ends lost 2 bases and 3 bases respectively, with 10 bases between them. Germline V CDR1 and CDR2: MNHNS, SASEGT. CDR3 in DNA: TGTGCCAGCAGTGAATGGGGTTATTACACCGGGGAGCTGTTTTTT. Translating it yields CASSEWGYYTGELFF.

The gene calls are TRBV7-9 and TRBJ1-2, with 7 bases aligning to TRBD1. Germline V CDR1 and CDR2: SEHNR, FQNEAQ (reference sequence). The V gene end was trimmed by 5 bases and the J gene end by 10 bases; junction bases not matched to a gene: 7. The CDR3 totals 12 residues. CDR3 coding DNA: TGTGCCAGCAGCCCGACGACAGGGACCTACACCTTC. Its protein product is CASSPTTGTYTF.

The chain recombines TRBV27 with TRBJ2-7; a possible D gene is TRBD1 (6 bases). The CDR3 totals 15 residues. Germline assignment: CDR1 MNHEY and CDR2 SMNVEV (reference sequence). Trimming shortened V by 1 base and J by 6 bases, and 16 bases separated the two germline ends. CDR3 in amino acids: CASSLFGDKVREQYF. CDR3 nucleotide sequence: TGTGCCAGCAGTTTATTCGGGGACAAAGTCCGCGAGCAGTACTTC.

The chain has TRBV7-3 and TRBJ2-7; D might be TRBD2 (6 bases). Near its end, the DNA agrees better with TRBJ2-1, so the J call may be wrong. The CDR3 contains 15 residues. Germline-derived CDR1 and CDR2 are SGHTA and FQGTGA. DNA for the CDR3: TGTGCCAGCAGCCCCGCTACGGAGGGCCGAAATGAGCAGTTCTTC. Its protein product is CASSPATEGRNEQFF.

The CDR3 DNA sequence: TGCAGTGCTAGAGACGGACAGCAATATGGCTACACCTTC. This sequence encodes CSARDGQQYGYTF. The chain combines TRBV20-1 with TRBJ1-2; a weak D match, TRBD1 (6 bases). Germline V CDR1 and CDR2: DFQATT, SNEGSKA (reference sequence). The CDR3 loop spans 13 amino acids. Trimming took off 0 bases at V and 5 bases at J, with 10 bases between the two ends.

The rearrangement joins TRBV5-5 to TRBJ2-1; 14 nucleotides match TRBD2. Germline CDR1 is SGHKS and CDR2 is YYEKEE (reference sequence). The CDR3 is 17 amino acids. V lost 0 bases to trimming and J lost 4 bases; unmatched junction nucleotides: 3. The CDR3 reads CASSLGLAGGLYNEQFF. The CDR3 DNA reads TGTGCCAGCAGCTTGGGACTAGCGGGAGGGCTGTACAATGAGCAGTTCTTC.

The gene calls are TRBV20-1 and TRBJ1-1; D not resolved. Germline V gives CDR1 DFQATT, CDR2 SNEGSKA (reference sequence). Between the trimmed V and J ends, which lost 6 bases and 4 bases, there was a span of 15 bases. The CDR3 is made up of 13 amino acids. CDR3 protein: CSARWLRGTEAFF. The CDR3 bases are TGCAGTGCGAGGTGGCTCCGTGGCACTGAAGCTTTCTTT.

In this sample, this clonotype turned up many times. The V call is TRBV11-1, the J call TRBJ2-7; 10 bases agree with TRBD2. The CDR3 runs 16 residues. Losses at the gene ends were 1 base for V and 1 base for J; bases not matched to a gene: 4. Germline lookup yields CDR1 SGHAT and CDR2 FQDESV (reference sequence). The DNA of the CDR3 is TGTGCCAGCAGCTTAGACACTAGCGGGATTTCCTACGAGCAGTACTTC. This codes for CASSLDTSGISYEQYF.

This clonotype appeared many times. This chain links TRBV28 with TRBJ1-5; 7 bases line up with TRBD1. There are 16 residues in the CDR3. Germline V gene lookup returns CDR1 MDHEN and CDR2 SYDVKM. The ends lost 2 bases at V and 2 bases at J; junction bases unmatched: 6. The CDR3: CASSLGTVWGNQPQHF. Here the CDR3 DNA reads TGTGCCAGCAGTTTAGGGACAGTCTGGGGCAATCAGCCCCAGCATTTT.

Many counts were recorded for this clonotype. The CDR3 nucleotides read TGTGCCAGCAGCAAACCCGGGACAGTCTACGAGCAGTACTTC. Translating it yields CASSKPGTVYEQYF. The chain employs TRBV28 and TRBJ2-7, with 7 bases aligning to TRBD1. Per germline, CDR1 MDHEN and CDR2 SYDVKM. The V segment lost 6 bases and the J segment 3 bases; nucleotides outside the gene matches: 8. This CDR3 spans 14 amino acids.

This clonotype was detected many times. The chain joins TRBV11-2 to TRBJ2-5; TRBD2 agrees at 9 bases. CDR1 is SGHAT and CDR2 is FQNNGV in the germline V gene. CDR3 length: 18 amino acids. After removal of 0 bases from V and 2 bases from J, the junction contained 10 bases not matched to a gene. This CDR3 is CASSLEGWLAGIQETQYF. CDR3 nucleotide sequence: TGTGCCAGCAGCTTAGAAGGTTGGCTAGCGGGGATACAAGAGACCCAGTACTTC.

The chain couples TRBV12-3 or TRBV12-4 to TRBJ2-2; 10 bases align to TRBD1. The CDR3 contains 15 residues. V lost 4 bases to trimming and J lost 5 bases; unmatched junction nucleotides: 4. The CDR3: CASSSDRGQTGELFF. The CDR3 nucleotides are TGTGCCAGCAGTTCCGACAGGGGGCAAACCGGGGAGCTGTTTTTT.

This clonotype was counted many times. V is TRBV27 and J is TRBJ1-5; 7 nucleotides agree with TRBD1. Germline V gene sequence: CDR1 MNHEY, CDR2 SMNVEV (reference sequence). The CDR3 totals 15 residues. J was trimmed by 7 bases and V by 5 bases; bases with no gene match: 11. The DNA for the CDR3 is TGTGCCAGCAGTACCCTGTACAGGGGTAGCCAGCCCCAGCATTTT. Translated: CASSTLYRGSQPQHF.